Listed below are T cell receptor beta chains from one sample, sequenced in a study of cytomegalovirus exposure and HLA in healthy donors. TCRdb's copy holds only in-frame clones and misses some; the assay was immunoSEQ multiplex PCR. The data show 150,000 to 200,000 clones, 75% to 85% seen once. What was sequenced was PBMCs. All receptors come from a woman aged 50 to 65 in good health and CMV-seronegative. Each CDR3 is given with its conserved first and last residue. The order of the fields is D gene, clone size, V gene, J gene, CDR3 length, CDR3 protein, CDR3 DNA. A D gene is named only where the DNA matches it firmly. Expanded clones are given a class, and other clones once, few, many or no size at all.

D: .
size: .
V: TRBV9
J: TRBJ2-1
length: 14
CDR3: CASSLLQGSNEQFF
DNA: TGTGCCAGCAGCTTACTACAGGGATCTAATGAGCAGTTCTTC

D: .
size: .
V: TRBV2
J: TRBJ1-1
length: 15
CDR3: CASRRLYGGDTEAFF
DNA: TGTGCCAGCCGACGGCTGTACGGGGGGGACACTGAAGCCTTCTTT

D: TRBD1
size: .
V: TRBV15
J: TRBJ1-4
length: 15
CDR3: CATSRVIGQDEKLFF
DNA: TGTGCCACCAGCAGAGTGATAGGACAGGATGAAAAACTGTTTTTT

D: TRBD1
size: .
V: TRBV28
J: TRBJ2-2
length: 15
CDR3: CASSFGTGGTGELFF
DNA: TGTGCCAGCAGTTTCGGGACAGGGGGGACCGGGGAGCTGTTTTTT

D: .
size: .
V: TRBV4-2
J: TRBJ2-1
length: 16
CDR3: CASSQVSGAGYNEQFF
DNA: TGTGCCAGCAGCCAAGTCAGCGGAGCGGGCTACAATGAGCAGTTCTTC

D: TRBD2
size: .
V: TRBV27
J: TRBJ2-7
length: 16
CDR3: CASSSPTSGRSNEQYF
DNA: TGTGCCAGCAGTTCCCCGACTAGCGGGAGGAGCAACGAGCAGTACTTC

D: .
size: .
V: TRBV4-2
J: TRBJ2-3
length: 16
CDR3: CASSPEVGLATDTQYF
DNA: TGTGCCAGCAGCCCAGAAGTGGGACTTGCGACAGATACGCAGTATTTT

D: TRBD1
size: once
V: TRBV6-1
J: TRBJ2-3
length: 15
CDR3: CASSGGTGYTDTQYF
DNA: TGTGCCAGCAGTGGAGGGACAGGGTACACAGATACGCAGTATTTT

D: TRBD2
size: .
V: TRBV2
J: TRBJ2-3
length: 15
CDR3: CASSEGGLAGVTQYF
DNA: TGTGCCAGCAGTGAGGGGGGACTAGCGGGAGTAACGCAGTATTTT

D: .
size: .
V: TRBV6-6
J: TRBJ1-5
length: 13
CDR3: CASSYGGTQPQHF
DNA: TGTGCCAGCAGTTATGGAGGGACTCAGCCCCAGCATTTT

D: TRBD1
size: .
V: TRBV28
J: TRBJ1-1
length: 16
CDR3: CASSAGTGYQNTEAFF
DNA: TGTGCCAGCAGTGCCGGGACAGGGTACCAGAACACTGAAGCTTTCTTT

D: .
size: .
V: TRBV28
J: TRBJ1-1
length: 14
CDR3: CASSYRVMNTEAFF
DNA: TGTGCCAGCAGTTACAGAGTTATGAACACTGAAGCTTTCTTT

D: TRBD1
size: .
V: TRBV6-5
J: TRBJ1-5
length: 15
CDR3: CASRRDRGGNQPQHF
DNA: TGCGCCAGCAGACGAGACAGGGGTGGCAATCAGCCCCAGCATTTT

D: TRBD2
size: .
V: TRBV14
J: TRBJ2-7
length: 15
CDR3: CASSQDRGVTYEQYF
DNA: TGTGCCAGCAGCCAAGATCGGGGGGTCACCTACGAGCAGTACTTC

D: .
size: .
V: TRBV6-6
J: TRBJ1-5
length: 16
CDR3: CASSSPPAREDQPQHF
DNA: TGTGCCAGCAGTTCCCCCCCGGCGAGGGAGGACCAGCCCCAGCATTTT

D: .
size: .
V: TRBV9
J: TRBJ1-3
length: 19
CDR3: CASSVASRDSRRRGNTIYF
DNA: TGTGCCAGCAGCGTAGCTTCGCGGGACTCAAGAAGGAGGGGAAACACCATATATTTT

D: .
size: once
V: TRBV15
J: TRBJ2-7
length: 16
CDR3: CATSRGAGQSSYEQYF
DNA: TGTGCCACCAGCAGAGGTGCGGGCCAAAGCTCCTACGAGCAGTACTTC

D: .
size: .
V: TRBV6-6
J: TRBJ1-1
length: 13
CDR3: CASSLGWRTEAFF
DNA: TGTGCCAGCAGTTTAGGTTGGAGAACTGAAGCTTTCTTT

D: TRBD2
size: .
V: TRBV14
J: TRBJ2-1
length: 16
CDR3: CASSAFSGSSYNEQFF
DNA: TGTGCCAGCAGCGCTTTTAGCGGGAGCTCCTACAATGAGCAGTTCTTC

D: .
size: .
V: TRBV7-9
J: TRBJ2-5
length: 14
CDR3: CASSEGIGQETQYF
DNA: TGTGCCAGCAGCGAGGGAATTGGGCAAGAGACCCAGTACTTC